This T cell receptor (beta chain) was identified during a study of shared clonotypes between healthy human individuals. Germline CDR1 and CDR2: MGHRA and YSYEKL. The ends were cut back, 0 bases at V and 4 bases at J, with 12 bases in the middle. This CDR3 is built from 16 residues. The repertoire was sequenced with immunoSEQ multiplex PCR; TCRdb's copy has only in-frame clones and lacks some. This sample carries some 1.5 million clones, approximately 96% of them seen once, and the ten largest clones take 0.95% to 1.5%. The source of this sequence is a man aged 25 to 45 in good health. The sequenced sample consisted of naive CD4+ T cells sorted from blood. As to subset: CD45RA+ positively selected. This rearrangement joins TRBV4-1 to TRBJ2-2; no firm D call. The CDR3 reads CASSQEGLVRTGELFF. The CDR3 nucleotides read TGCGCCAGCAGCCAAGAAGGTCTCGTACGCACCGGGGAGCTGTTTTTT.